A single sample gave rise to the 23 T cell receptor beta chains below, sequenced in a study of blood T cell repertoires in COVID-19. Here immunoSEQ multiplex PCR was the method, and the copy in TCRdb shows in-frame clones only, minus some. The sample records under 100,000 clones, 85% to 95% being singletons. Material: peripheral blood. All receptors come from a woman in her fifties or sixties with active COVID-19.

V is TRBV24-1 and J is TRBJ1-1; 8 nucleotides match TRBD1. CDR1 and CDR2 from the germline V gene are KGHDR and SFDVKD. The trim removed 7 bases at V and 2 bases at J, leaving 8 bases unmatched. This CDR3 has 15 residues. CDR3 loop: CATSDPGQVNTEAFF. Here the CDR3 DNA reads TGTGCCACCAGCGATCCGGGACAGGTAAACACTGAAGCTTTCTTT.

This rearrangement joins TRBV29-1 to TRBJ2-3; 10 bases map to TRBD1. This CDR3 region has 12 residues. Looked up from germline, CDR1 is SQVTM and CDR2 is ANQGSEA. Trimming removed 6 bases from V and 4 bases from J; junction bases left unmatched: 1. The CDR3, as DNA: TGCAGCGTGGGACAGGGGTCAGATACGCAGTATTTT. Its protein is CSVGQGSDTQYF.

In its sample, this clone was seen once. The rearrangement links TRBV28 to TRBJ2-5; tentative D call: TRBD2 (6 bases). Per germline, CDR1 MDHEN and CDR2 SYDVKM. The CDR3 totals 14 residues. V lost 5 bases to trimming and J lost 2 bases, with 12 bases between them. The CDR3 coding sequence is TGTGCCAGCAGTCCGGGACTGCCACAAGAGACCCAGTACTTC. This sequence encodes CASSPGLPQETQYF.

The chain has TRBV28 and TRBJ2-5; TRBD1 matches at 9 bases. V lost 1 base to trimming and J lost 1 base; unmatched junction nucleotides: 7. The CDR3 is 17 amino acids. CDR1 and CDR2 from the germline V gene are MDHEN and SYDVKM. The chain's CDR3 is CASSLLGGQGAQETQYF. CDR3 nucleotides: TGTGCCAGCAGTTTATTAGGGGGACAGGGAGCCCAAGAGACCCAGTACTTC.

The chain joins TRBV28 to TRBJ2-7; the D is unclear. CDR3 length equals 12 residues. Trimming shortened V by 4 bases and J by 6 bases, and 10 bases separated the two germline ends. CDR1 is MDHEN and CDR2 is SYDVKM in the germline V gene. Here the CDR3 reads CASSSPLREQYF. The CDR3 DNA reads as TGTGCCAGCAGTTCCCCTCTCCGCGAGCAGTACTTC.

CDR3 loop: CASSFSGNYEQYF. The CDR3 nucleotides read TGCGCCAGCAGCTTTAGCGGAAACTACGAGCAGTACTTC. The V call is TRBV5-1, the J call TRBJ2-7, with D perhaps TRBD2 (6 bases). Per the germline V gene, CDR1 is SGHRS and CDR2 is YFSETQ. The CDR3 consists of 13 residues. Trimming pared 2 bases from V and 3 bases from J, leaving 9 bases between.

This chain links TRBV7-6 with TRBJ1-5, with D unresolved. V shed 5 bases and J shed 1 base, with 12 bases lying between them. Germline V gene lookup returns CDR1 SGHVS and CDR2 FNYEAQ. CDR3 length: 15 residues. This chain's CDR3 is CASSPGVGSNQPQHF. The CDR3 DNA sequence: TGTGCCAGCAGCCCCGGGGTGGGCAGCAATCAGCCCCAGCATTTT.

The chain combines TRBV25-1 with TRBJ2-7, with no clear D. V shed 4 bases and J shed 2 bases, with 9 bases lying between them. The CDR3 has 13 residues. Germline CDR1 MGHDK, CDR2 SYGVNS. The CDR3 region is CASSGSRTYEQYF. The CDR3 nucleotides read TGTGCCAGCAGTGGCAGTCGTACCTACGAGCAGTACTTC.

The V and J genes are TRBV10-1 and TRBJ2-1; TRBD1 agrees at 9 bases. The germline gives CDR1 WNHNN, CDR2 SYGVQD (reference sequence). J lost 7 bases, V lost 4 bases, and 8 bases had no gene match. CDR3 length: 15 residues. CDR3 in DNA: TGCGCCAGCAGTGGAGGCGGGACAGGGATTAATGAGCAGTTCTTC. Translation: CASSGGGTGINEQFF.

This chain connects TRBV6-6 to TRBJ1-1; maybe TRBD1 (6 bases). The CDR3 contains 13 residues. The V end lost 7 bases, the J end lost 1 base, and 10 bases lay between the germline ends. The germline CDR1 and CDR2 sequences are MNHNY and SVGAGI (reference sequence). The CDR3 DNA is TGTGCCAGCATCCCAGGGGCGAACACTGAAGCTTTCTTT. Its translation: CASIPGANTEAFF.

The chain links TRBV7-9 to TRBJ1-1, with D perhaps matching TRBD1 (5 bases). CDR1 is SEHNR, CDR2 FQNEAQ, per germline (reference sequence). The CDR3 runs to 16 residues. V lost 1 base to trimming and J lost 3 bases, with 15 bases between them. Written as DNA, the CDR3 is TGTGCCAGCAGCTTAGAGTCGGACACTTTTCACACTGAAGCTTTCTTT. Encoded protein: CASSLESDTFHTEAFF.

The J gene is TRBJ1-1, the V gene TRBV30, with unresolved D. Trimming pared 8 bases from V and 11 bases from J, leaving 18 bases between. The CDR3 spans 11 residues. Per the germline V gene, CDR1 is GTSNPN and CDR2 is SVGIG (reference sequence). CDR3 nucleotide sequence: TGTGCCCTCCTCCCTAGCAGAGTGGCTTTCTTT. It encodes CALLPSRVAFF.

This clone was recorded once. This chain connects TRBV5-1 to TRBJ2-7; D possibly corresponds to TRBD2 (6 bases). The length of the CDR3 is 15 residues. Germline values: CDR1 SGHRS, CDR2 YFSETQ. V dropped 2 bases and J dropped 2 bases, with 14 bases sitting between them. This CDR3 is CASSFTGVNPYEQYF. DNA of the CDR3: TGCGCCAGCAGCTTTACGGGAGTGAATCCCTACGAGCAGTACTTC.

This clone came up a few times. This chain connects TRBV18 to TRBJ2-1; D gene ambiguous. The ends were cut back, 2 bases at V and 8 bases at J, with 19 bases in the middle. Germline loops: CDR1 KGHSH, CDR2 LQKENI. The CDR3 has 16 amino acids. The CDR3 DNA is TGTGCCAGCTCACCAATTTCTGTCGCACAGTCTGATGAGCAGTTCTTC. It is translated as CASSPISVAQSDEQFF.

This clone occurred once. The CDR3 loop reads CSVAIGTAYNQPQHF. The CDR3 DNA is TGCAGCGTTGCTATCGGGACAGCGTACAATCAGCCCCAGCATTTT. The chain joins TRBV29-1 to TRBJ1-5; 7 bases fit TRBD1. The CDR3 has 15 residues. Trimming at V came to 4 bases and at J to 3 bases, leaving 9 bases not matched to a gene. Germline V CDR1 and CDR2: SQVTM, ANQGSEA. Drawing the rest from reference TRBV29-1 and TRBJ1-5, the complete variable domain is SAVISQKPSRDICQRGTSLTIQCQVDSQVTMMFWYRQQPGQSLTLIATANQGSEATYESGFVIDKFPISRPNLTFSTLTVSNMSPEDSSIYLCSVAIGTAYNQPQHFGDGTRLSIL.

The rearrangement links TRBV28 to TRBJ1-6; TRBD1 agrees at 7 bases. The CDR3 contains 14 residues. The germline V gene encodes CDR1 MDHEN and CDR2 SYDVKM. V gave up 5 bases and J gave up 9 bases; unmatched junction bases: 7. The CDR3, as DNA: TGTGCCAGCAGTGCCCGACAGGGAAGTTCACCCCTCCACTTT. Its translation is CASSARQGSSPLHF.

This clone occurred once. This chain joins TRBV10-3 and TRBJ2-7; perhaps TRBD2 as D (6 bases). This CDR3 region has 17 residues. Looked up from germline, CDR1 is ENHRY and CDR2 is SYGVKD. V lost 7 bases and J 1 base, leaving 23 bases between the germline ends. The CDR3 nucleotides are TGTGCCATCACCGCAAACTCCGGGACTGCCAGTTCCTACGAGCAGTACTTC. This sequence encodes CAITANSGTASSYEQYF.

This chain uses TRBV11-3 with TRBJ2-2; 9 nucleotides match TRBD2. CDR3 size: 16 residues. The germline gives CDR1 SGHNT, CDR2 YENEEA. V was clipped by 1 base and J by 2 bases; unmatched bases: 2. The CDR3: CASSLGLAENTGELFF. The CDR3 DNA follows: TGTGCCAGCAGCTTAGGACTAGCGGAAAACACCGGGGAGCTGTTTTTT.

V and J are TRBV18 and TRBJ1-2; TRBD1 is a possible D gene (6 bases). This CDR3 spans 13 amino acids. CDR1 and CDR2 (germline): KGHSH, LQKENI. Trimming pared 3 bases from V and 11 bases from J, leaving 16 bases between. For the CDR3, the DNA is TGTGCCAGCTCACCCCCCCCCAGGGGCCAGTACACCTTC. The encoded protein is CASSPPPRGQYTF.

The V and J genes are TRBV28 and TRBJ1-3; the match to TRBD1 covers 9 bases. V lost 2 bases to trimming and J lost 5 bases; unmatched junction nucleotides: 4. Germline CDR1 MDHEN, CDR2 SYDVKM. The CDR3 runs to 15 residues. CDR3 coding DNA: TGTGCCAGCAGTTTAGAGGACAGGGGCAGAAACACCATATATTTT. It encodes CASSLEDRGRNTIYF.

The chain is built from TRBV19 and TRBJ1-4; weak D call: TRBD1 (6 bases). The germline V gene encodes CDR1 LNHDA and CDR2 SQIVND (reference sequence). The V end was cut by 6 bases, the J end by 4 bases, with 15 bases between. The CDR3 has 15 residues. CDR3 nucleotides: TGTGCCAGTAGCCCTGGGGGCAGGCATAATGAAAAACTGTTTTTT. Translating gives CASSPGGRHNEKLFF.

V gene TRBV6-2 or TRBV6-3 combines with J gene TRBJ2-7, with D unresolved. This CDR3 spans 15 amino acids. Germline V lookup: CDR1 MNHEY, CDR2 SVGEGT. Trimming shortened V by 3 bases and J by 5 bases, and 17 bases separated the two germline ends. The CDR3 DNA sequence: TGTGCCAGCAGTTATAAGAAGACACTCAGCCACGAGCAGTACTTC. Its protein product is CASSYKKTLSHEQYF.

This clone was recorded a few times. This chain links TRBV7-9 with TRBJ1-5; 7 nucleotides match TRBD1. V was clipped by 7 bases and J by 6 bases; unmatched bases: 18. The CDR3 loop spans 17 amino acids. CDR1 SEHNR and CDR2 FQNEAQ come from the germline V gene (reference sequence). The CDR3 bases are TGTGCCAGCACCTCCGCGACAGGGTCGGCGGTTGGTCAGCCCCAGCATTTT. Its translation is CASTSATGSAVGQPQHF.